The 25 T cell receptor beta chains reported below all come from one sample, sequenced in a study of blood T cell repertoires in COVID-19. Some clones are missing from TCRdb's copy, which holds only in-frame ones; the method was immunoSEQ multiplex PCR. The sample has fewer than 300,000 clones, around nine tenths seen once. The sequencing input was PBMCs or T cells enriched from blood (not recorded which). These receptors were taken from a woman under 40 who had recovered from COVID-19.

The chain is built from TRBV30 and TRBJ1-5; 7 bases line up with TRBD1. This CDR3 region has 13 residues. CDR1 is GTSNPN, CDR2 SVGIG, per germline (reference sequence). With 7 bases clipped from V and 1 base from J, the junction kept 4 bases outside the gene matches. CDR3 protein: CALGQESNQPQHF. The CDR3 nucleotides are TGTGCCTTAGGACAGGAGAGCAATCAGCCCCAGCATTTT.

The V and J genes are TRBV5-6 and TRBJ2-5, with D tentatively TRBD2 (5 bases). With 4 bases removed from V and 5 bases from J, the gap between germline ends came to 12 bases. Germline V lookup: CDR1 SGHDT, CDR2 YYEEEE. The CDR3 runs 13 residues. CDR3 bases: TGTGCCAGCAGCCGGGGTTTCGGGGAGACCCAGTACTTC. It yields the protein CASSRGFGETQYF.

This chain joins TRBV27 and TRBJ2-7, with D maybe TRBD2 (6 bases). Germline V gives CDR1 MNHEY, CDR2 SMNVEV (reference sequence). The CDR3 runs to 17 residues. Trimming shortened V by 6 bases and J by 7 bases, and 28 bases separated the two germline ends. As DNA, the CDR3 is TGTGCCAGCAGCCAAACTCCCATGCGGGGCGGATTAGGGGAGCAGTACTTC. Translating gives CASSQTPMRGGLGEQYF.

V usage is TRBV6-5 and J usage is TRBJ1-5; perhaps TRBD1 as D (5 bases). This CDR3 contains 13 residues. Germline V gene data show CDR1 as MNHEY and CDR2 as SVGAGI. V was pared by 7 bases and J by 5 bases, with 12 bases between. The chain's CDR3 is CASNQGLHQPQHF. CDR3 in DNA: TGTGCCAGCAATCAGGGACTCCATCAGCCCCAGCATTTT.

This clone was recorded only once. The chain is built from TRBV6-2 or TRBV6-3 and TRBJ2-7; 12 positions match TRBD2. V shed 5 bases, J shed 2 bases, and the junction held 1 base outside the gene matches. The germline V gene encodes CDR1 MNHEY and CDR2 SVGEGT. The CDR3 totals 14 residues. The CDR3 is CASSRTSGAYEQYF. The CDR3 DNA reads TGTGCCAGCAGTCGGACTAGCGGGGCCTACGAGCAGTACTTC.

This clone showed up just once. This chain links TRBV7-2 with TRBJ1-4; the D is unclear. Germline CDR1 SGHTA, CDR2 FQGNSA. The CDR3 is 12 residues long. Trimming removed 6 bases from V and 4 bases from J, with 6 bases in between. CDR3: CASSKINEKLFF. In nucleotides, the CDR3 is TGTGCCAGCAGTAAAATTAATGAAAAACTGTTTTTT.

This clone came up a few times. The rearrangement joins TRBV3-1 (or the pseudogene TRBV3-2) to TRBJ1-5; TRBD1 might be the D (5 bases). This CDR3 comprises 14 residues. Looked up from germline, CDR1 is LGHDT and CDR2 is YNNKEL (reference sequence). V was cut by 4 bases and J by 7 bases, with 14 bases left in between. The CDR3 DNA is TGTGCCAGCAGCCTGGGACTAATAGGGCAGCCCCAGCATTTT. Translation: CASSLGLIGQPQHF.

CDR3 loop: CATSRGLAVSTDTQYF. CDR3 nucleotide sequence: TGTGCCACCAGCCGCGGACTAGCTGTAAGCACAGATACGCAGTATTTT. The chain recombines TRBV15 with TRBJ2-3; TRBD2 matches 8 bases. Germline assignment: CDR1 LNHNV and CDR2 YYDKDF (reference sequence). The ends lost 5 bases at V and 0 bases at J; junction bases unmatched: 7. The CDR3 has 16 residues.

This clone was picked up one time. The CDR3 spells CASSLTGTLEQFF. The DNA of the CDR3 is TGTGCCAGCAGCTTGACAGGGACACTTGAGCAGTTCTTC. V and J are TRBV11-3 and TRBJ2-1, with TRBD1 identical over 7 bases. Germline-derived CDR1 and CDR2 are SGHNT and YENEEA. J gave up 9 bases and V 3 bases, and 5 bases lay outside the gene matches. This CDR3 is 13 amino acids long.

The V gene is TRBV28, the J gene TRBJ1-3; D remains unclear. Germline V gene lookup returns CDR1 MDHEN and CDR2 SYDVKM. V lost 3 bases, J lost 3 bases, and 15 bases lay in between. There are 16 residues in the CDR3. This chain's CDR3 is CASSLDSRNFGNTIYF. The DNA of the CDR3 is TGTGCCAGCAGTTTGGACTCCCGTAATTTTGGAAACACCATATATTTT.

The rearrangement links TRBV28 to TRBJ2-7, with D tentatively TRBD2 (5 bases). Germline CDR1 reads MDHEN; CDR2 reads SYDVKM. The CDR3 has 15 residues. V gave up 2 bases and J gave up 5 bases, with 16 bases separating them. In DNA, the CDR3 is TGTGCCAGCAGTTTAGAGGGCGGACTGAAGAACGAGCAGTACTTC. Its translation: CASSLEGGLKNEQYF. The variable domain in full, with the rest retrieved from reference TRBV28 and TRBJ2-7, is DVKVTQSSRYLVKRTGEKVFLECVQDMDHENMFWYRQDPGLGLRLIYFSYDVKMKEKGDIPEGYSVSREKKERFSLILESASTNQTSMYLCASSLEGGLKNEQYFGPGTRLTVT.

The chain couples TRBV6-4 to TRBJ1-5, with a weak D call TRBD1 (5 bases). Germline V gives CDR1 MRHNA, CDR2 SNTAGT. The germline V and J ends were trimmed by 7 bases and 5 bases, with 15 bases remaining between them. The CDR3 has 14 residues. CDR3 sequence: CASTQKGRYQPQHF. CDR3 DNA sequence: TGTGCCAGCACCCAGAAGGGGAGGTATCAGCCCCAGCATTTT.

The chain is built from TRBV6-5 and TRBJ1-2; 7 nucleotides line up with TRBD1. The junction had 6 bases not matched to a gene; V was cut back by 7 bases and J by 1 base. The CDR3 is 14 residues long. Per the germline V gene, CDR1 is MNHEY and CDR2 is SVGAGI. CDR3 sequence: CASTVDRFNYGYTF. The DNA for the CDR3 is TGTGCCAGCACCGTGGACAGGTTTAACTATGGCTACACCTTC.

This clone was detected only once. The V gene is TRBV5-1, the J gene TRBJ2-3; no firm D call. V lost 0 bases and J lost 7, with 9 bases in between. The CDR3 has 13 residues. From germline, CDR1 is SGHRS and CDR2 YFSETQ. CDR3 region: CASSLEADNTQYF. The CDR3 DNA follows: TGCGCCAGCAGCTTGGAGGCGGATAATACGCAGTATTTT.

This clone was picked up one time. The V and J genes are TRBV7-2 and TRBJ2-5; maybe TRBD1 (5 bases). Looked up from germline, CDR1 is SGHTA and CDR2 is FQGNSA. The CDR3 length is 13 residues. The V and J ends lost 1 base and 7 bases respectively, with 10 bases between them. The CDR3 spells CASSLVQDTTQYF. The CDR3 bases are TGTGCCAGCAGCTTAGTTCAGGACACGACCCAGTACTTC.

A single count supports this clone. This sequence joins TRBV28 and TRBJ1-2, with TRBD1 identical over 8 bases. Losses at the gene ends were 5 bases for V and 8 bases for J; bases not matched to a gene: 10. The CDR3 totals 14 residues. The germline V gene encodes CDR1 MDHEN and CDR2 SYDVKM. The CDR3 nucleotides read TGTGCCAGCAGTCCTCTGCCGACAGGGGAAGGCTACACCTTC. It translates to CASSPLPTGEGYTF.

The chain employs TRBV2 and TRBJ1-1, with 8 bases lining up with TRBD1. Trimming at V came to 2 bases and at J to 4 bases, leaving 6 bases not matched to a gene. This CDR3 is built from 15 residues. Germline loops: CDR1 SNHLY, CDR2 FYNNEI. CDR3 nucleotides: TGTGCCAGCAGTGAAATCAGGGGGCGCGGCACTGAAGCTTTCTTT. As protein: CASSEIRGRGTEAFF.

The chain is built from TRBV18 and TRBJ2-7; possible D gene TRBD2, 5 bases. The V and J ends lost 6 bases and 0 bases respectively, with 9 bases between them. This CDR3 has 13 amino acids. CDR1 KGHSH and CDR2 LQKENI come from the germline V gene. CDR3 protein: CASSFRDSYEQYF. CDR3 nucleotide sequence: TGTGCCAGCTCCTTCCGGGACTCCTACGAGCAGTACTTC.

The chain carries TRBV12-3 or TRBV12-4 and TRBJ1-2; D is uncertain. The length of the CDR3 is 13 residues. V lost 5 bases to trimming and J lost 3 bases, with 10 bases between them. CDR3 in amino acids: CASSPGWDYGYTF. As DNA, the CDR3 is TGTGCCAGCAGTCCGGGTTGGGACTATGGCTACACCTTC.

The chain carries TRBV20-1 and TRBJ2-5; a weak D match, TRBD1 (6 bases). Between the trimmed V and J ends, which lost 3 bases and 8 bases, there was a span of 13 bases. This CDR3 has 12 residues. Germline CDR1 and CDR2: DFQATT and SNEGSKA (reference sequence). CDR3 sequence (DNA): TGCAGTGCTAGTCCCATACAGGGAACCCAGTACTTC. Its protein is CSASPIQGTQYF.

The J gene is TRBJ2-1, the V gene TRBV28, with a tentative D call TRBD2 (5 bases). V was pared by 2 bases and J by 0 bases, with 8 bases between. Germline V gene sequence: CDR1 MDHEN, CDR2 SYDVKM. The CDR3 is made up of 15 amino acids. The CDR3 protein is CASSLRTPSYNEQFF. CDR3 bases: TGTGCCAGCAGTTTACGGACTCCCTCCTACAATGAGCAGTTCTTC.

The chain couples TRBV4-1 to TRBJ2-1, with D possibly TRBD2 on 6 matching bases. The CDR3 is made up of 18 amino acids. Germline lookup yields CDR1 MGHRA and CDR2 YSYEKL. The V and J ends lost 3 bases and 1 base respectively, with 19 bases between them. The CDR3: CASSHRRDLIGSYNEQFF. The CDR3, as DNA: TGCGCCAGCAGCCACCGGCGGGACCTTATAGGGTCCTACAATGAGCAGTTCTTC.

This sequence joins TRBV5-4 and TRBJ1-2; no clear D gene. This CDR3 contains 13 residues. V was cut by 3 bases and J by 1 base, with 7 bases left in between. CDR1 and CDR2 from the germline V gene are SGHNT and YYREEE (reference sequence). Here the CDR3 reads CASSSISNYGYTF. CDR3 coding DNA: TGTGCCAGCAGCTCAATTAGTAACTATGGCTACACCTTC.

The gene calls are TRBV25-1 and TRBJ2-7; 12 bases are a match to TRBD2. Germline CDR1 is MGHDK and CDR2 is SYGVNS. Germline trimming cut 0 bases from V and 5 bases from J; bases unmatched to any gene: 5. The length of the CDR3 is 16 residues. This CDR3 reads CASSEYRLAGEDEQYF. The CDR3 DNA follows: TGTGCCAGCAGTGAATATAGACTAGCGGGAGAGGACGAGCAGTACTTC.

J is TRBJ2-5 and V is TRBV6-6; TRBD2 aligns across 8 bases. This CDR3 is 17 amino acids long. The V and J ends lost 5 bases and 1 base, in that order; junction bases with no gene match: 12. Germline V gene data show CDR1 as MNHNY and CDR2 as SVGAGI (reference sequence). CDR3 sequence: CASSPTAGGGTQETQYF. CDR3 bases: TGTGCCAGCAGTCCCACGGCGGGAGGTGGGACCCAAGAGACCCAGTACTTC.